The source of this TCR beta chain is a study of shared clonotypes between healthy human individuals (dated by TCRdb to about 2020). About the study as a whole: The cohort included three men and two women between 18 and 49 years of age. To estimate repertoire size and how much clonotypes are shared between individuals, the study performed deep sequencing of blood TCR repertoires from a handful of healthy adults. For each donor, three plates each were used for CD4 naive and CD4 memory, two plates were used for CD8 naive, and one plate was used for CD8 memory. Per donor, leukapheresis produced somewhere between about 0.94 and 9.5 billion PBMCs. To increase sequencing depth and limit assay-specific biases, TCR repertoire library preparation and sequencing were carried out by different laboratories using diverse techniques. Study-wide findings and limitations: When a few donors were compared, the shared fraction of clonotypes was about 5.2% for naive CD4, 3.5% to 4% for naive CD8, about 2.4% for memory CD4, and roughly 0.4% for memory CD8. The small number of donors limited the genetic and exposure-history diversity represented. Sampling was restricted to blood, and TCR repertoires in tissues likely differ from the TCR repertoires found in blood. Larger estimated clonotype richness was generally found for naive subsets than for memory subsets. Rarefaction of sorted-subset datasets indicated incomplete sequencing despite the large sequencing depth. Compared with non-shared clonotypes, clonotypes shared by all four sorted-subset donors had higher generation probabilities. Pairwise subsampling indicated that sequencing depth was expected to affect the degree of clonotype sharing among donors.

Healthy HIV-negative adults with no recently reported acute infections or vaccinations were included as donors. All donors were Caucasian adults living in Nashville, Tennessee, USA. Magnetic negative selection was used to enrich CD4+ T cells, after which naive cells were positively selected on CD45RA and the negative fraction became the memory subset. Blood was collected by leukapheresis, and PBMCs were isolated by Ficoll-Histopaque density gradient centrifugation and then cryopreserved in liquid nitrogen vapor phase. Analytical flow cytometry was used to check the purity and quantity of every magnetically sorted T cell population. Each sorted fraction had its genomic DNA isolated and then quantified by UV absorbance on a Nanodrop 2000c. TCR CDR3 regions were amplified from genomic DNA by multiplex PCR using the deep immunoSEQ assay. For each cell subset, the extracted genomic DNA was distributed evenly across all wells of several immunoSEQ 96-well plates, and each plate served as one replicate. Each replicate PCR for sorted subsets received around 0.2 ug genomic DNA, equal to about 30,000 T cell genomes. Purified libraries were quantified with a Qubit 3.0 fluorometer, sized on a Bioanalyzer 2100, and re-quantified with the KAPA Library Quantification kit. A separate single-read 150-cycle Illumina NextSeq 550 flow cell was used to sequence each immunoSEQ 96-well plate. On the study's bioinformatics: The immunoSEQ output contained only junctional sequences without quality scores, so filtering could not match that applied to full-length reads. Sequences were annotated with PyIR, a Python wrapper for IgBLAST v1.9, and V/J genes and CDR3 were assigned using IMGT germline references. Reads were filtered out if the reads had weak V/J assignments (E-value above 1e-6), no CDR3, stop codons, out-of-frame junctions, or ambiguous translated residues. V3J clonotypes were defined by identical inferred V gene, J gene, and CDR3 amino acid sequence. Percentage overlap between repertoires was computed as shared unique clonotypes divided by the size of the smaller repertoire. Three approaches were used to assess repertoire richness: RTK rarefaction, the Chao1 estimator, and Recon v2.1 estimates of unobserved clonotypes. Generation probabilities were computed with OLGA for all TCRbeta clonotypes obtained by the gDNA method from several donors. TCRdb holds this immuneACCESS table with in-frame rearrangements only. Some clones are missing; in checked studies, unresolved V genes explain under half, and the rest has no known cause. For V, J and clone size, that table is used; D and trimming come from the DNA. This sample comprises about a million clones, around 80% of them detected only once. Over 1.3% of the sample is in the top ten clones.

This clone appeared a few times. Its antigen target is currently unknown. No base quality values were provided; no much bigger clone lies one nucleotide off. Via the germline V gene, CDR1 is ENHRY and CDR2 SYGVKD. Unmatched junction bases come to 11, with V trimmed by 6 bases and J by 7 bases. The cysteine opens and the phenylalanine closes a CDR3 of 14 amino acids. Only the CDR3 part of the read is kept: 42 bases, read in frame from the first base. The sequence was collected from a man aged 18-30 years in good health. This chain joins TRBV10-3 to TRBJ2-7, and TRBD2 matches 8 of the central bases. Sequences were obtained from memory CD4+ T cells sorted from blood. According to the study, the label for this sample's cell subset or site signals: CD45RA-negative fraction. The CDR3 region: CAISFDTGRGEQYF. The DNA sequence follows: TGTGCCATCAGCTTCGACACCGGGAGGGGGGAGCAGTACTTC.